These 22 T cell receptor beta chains share one sample of origin, sequenced in a study of cytomegalovirus exposure and HLA in healthy donors. 13 Jbeta primers and 60 Vbeta primers were used for the PCR. The data were produced by immunoSEQ multiplex PCR, yet TCRdb's version contains in-frame clones alone and is incomplete. The repertoire holds roughly 180,000 clones, with roughly 84% as singletons. Specimen: PBMCs. Every receptor here comes from a male donor in good health and CMV-seronegative.

This chain uses TRBV5-1 with TRBJ2-3; D may be TRBD1 (6 bases). Germline assignment: CDR1 SGHRS and CDR2 YFSETQ. The CDR3 totals 15 residues. Trimming stripped 4 bases from V and 1 base from J, with 13 bases between. The CDR3 spells CASSHRVDGTDTQYF. CDR3 nucleotide sequence: TGCGCCAGCAGCCACAGGGTGGATGGCACAGATACGCAGTATTTT.

V usage is TRBV28 and J usage is TRBJ1-2; 8 nucleotides line up with TRBD1. CDR1 is MDHEN and CDR2 is SYDVKM in the germline V gene. V dropped 10 bases and J dropped 7; count of bases not matched to a gene: 5. The CDR3 is 11 amino acids. CDR3 residues: CATQGAGGYTF. The CDR3, as DNA: TGTGCCACCCAGGGGGCTGGTGGCTACACCTTC.

Of note for this clone: The same CDR3 arises from other DNA sequences in this sample as well. The chain joins TRBV7-9 to TRBJ1-2, with 7 bases matching TRBD1. The germline CDR1 and CDR2 sequences are SEHNR and FQNEAQ (reference sequence). The CDR3 length is 15 residues. V was pared by 5 bases and J by 3 bases, with 9 bases of the junction left unmatched. For the CDR3, the DNA is TGTGCCAGCAGCCATCAACGGACAGGAGACTATGGCTACACCTTC. Its translation: CASSHQRTGDYGYTF.

This sequence joins TRBV11-3 and TRBJ2-6; 8 bases line up with TRBD1. V trimming: 5 bases; J trimming: 0 bases; junction bases outside the gene matches: 6. Germline CDR1 is SGHNT and CDR2 is YENEEA. The CDR3 covers 17 residues. This chain's CDR3 is CASSPGQGLSGANVLTF. The CDR3 DNA reads TGTGCCAGCAGCCCCGGACAGGGCCTCTCTGGGGCCAACGTCCTGACTTTC.

Written as DNA, the CDR3 is TGTGCCAGCAGTTTATCCGTTACGGGGGGTAATGAGCAGTTCTTC. It is translated as CASSLSVTGGNEQFF. This rearrangement joins TRBV28 to TRBJ2-1; 7 bases are a match to TRBD2. The J segment lost 7 bases and the V segment lost 1 base, leaving 7 bases of the junction unmatched. CDR1 MDHEN and CDR2 SYDVKM come from the germline V gene. This CDR3 has 15 residues.

The CDR3 region is CASKFGGQRSEAFF. The CDR3 DNA follows: TGTGCCAGCAAATTTGGGGGACAGAGAAGTGAAGCTTTCTTT. This rearrangement joins TRBV5-4 to TRBJ1-1, with 7 bases aligning to TRBD1. CDR1 is SGHNT, CDR2 YYREEE, per germline (reference sequence). V shed 6 bases and J 7 bases; nucleotides not matched to a gene: 12. The length of the CDR3 is 14 residues.

This clone was seen a single time. The V call is TRBV19, the J call TRBJ1-2; maybe TRBD1 (6 bases). CDR1 and CDR2 (germline): LNHDA, SQIVND (reference sequence). V shed 6 bases and J shed 4 bases, with 12 bases lying between them. This CDR3 spans 13 amino acids. The CDR3 bases are TGTGCCAGTAGATCAACAGGGTTCTATGGCTACACCTTC. Its translation: CASRSTGFYGYTF.

Points on this clone: Other DNA sequences in the sample encode the same CDR3. This chain uses TRBV6-6 with TRBJ1-1; no firm D call. In germline, CDR1 is MNHNY, CDR2 SVGAGI (reference sequence). V was shortened by 9 bases and J by 5 bases, with 13 bases between the two germline ends. The CDR3 runs to 12 residues. In DNA form, the CDR3 reads TGTGCCAGTCTCCGGGTAGGTACTGAAGCTTTCTTT. This gives the protein CASLRVGTEAFF.

In this sample, this clone turned up a few times. The chain links TRBV11-2 to TRBJ2-1; 15 bases agree with TRBD2. V lost 5 bases and J lost 8; bases outside the gene matches: 4. The CDR3 has 15 amino acids. Germline V CDR1 and CDR2: SGHAT, FQNNGV. CDR3 DNA sequence: TGTGCCAGCAGCAGGGGACTAGCGGGGGGAGATGAGCAGTTCTTC. Translating gives CASSRGLAGGDEQFF.

This chain links TRBV27 with TRBJ1-2; 7 bases align to TRBD1. Germline CDR1 is MNHEY and CDR2 is SMNVEV (reference sequence). Germline trimming cut 6 bases from V and 4 bases from J; bases unmatched to any gene: 5. The CDR3 is made up of 13 amino acids. As DNA, the CDR3 is TGTGCCAGCAGGCTGACAGGGACCTATGGCTACACCTTC. Protein: CASRLTGTYGYTF.

The V and J genes are TRBV10-3 and TRBJ2-2; D is unresolved. This CDR3 comprises 14 residues. V was cut by 10 bases and J by 0 bases, with 12 bases left in between. Germline CDR1 and CDR2: ENHRY and SYGVKD. CDR3 sequence reads: CATRSETNTGELFF. The CDR3 DNA reads as TGTGCCACCCGATCTGAGACGAACACCGGGGAGCTGTTTTTT.

This rearrangement joins TRBV2 to TRBJ2-5; 7 bases map to TRBD2. From germline, CDR1 is SNHLY and CDR2 FYNNEI. V was pared by 7 bases and J by 2 bases, with 4 bases of the junction left unmatched. The CDR3 is 13 residues long. CDR3 nucleotides: TGTGCCAGCATGTCGGGGGGTCAAGAGACCCAGTACTTC. Protein: CASMSGGQETQYF.

The CDR3 DNA follows: TGTGCCAGCACCGTTCAACTAGCGGGGTCCGGGGAGCTGTTTTTT. It yields the protein CASTVQLAGSGELFF. This chain uses TRBV7-2 with TRBJ2-2; the match to TRBD2 covers 10 bases. Germline V lookup: CDR1 SGHTA, CDR2 FQGNSA. Germline trimming cut 7 bases from V and 6 bases from J; bases unmatched to any gene: 8. The CDR3 totals 15 residues. The variable domain in full, completed from reference TRBV7-2 and TRBJ2-2, reads GAGVSQSPSNKVTEKGKDVELRCDPISGHTALYWYRQSLGQGLEFLIYFQGNSAPDKSGLPSDRFSAERTGGSVSTLTIQRTQQEDSAVYLCASTVQLAGSGELFFGEGSRLTVL.

The CDR3 nucleotides read TGTGCCAGCCGCTCCGGGAGCCCGGATGGCTACACCTTC. Translation: CASRSGSPDGYTF. This chain links TRBV28 with TRBJ1-2; D not resolved. Germline V gene sequence: CDR1 MDHEN, CDR2 SYDVKM. V dropped 8 bases and J dropped 6 bases, with 16 bases sitting between them. The CDR3 spans 13 residues.

The chain joins TRBV4-1 to TRBJ1-2; D might be TRBD1 (6 bases). The CDR3 is made up of 15 amino acids. Trimming pared 0 bases from V and 4 bases from J, leaving 12 bases between. The V gene's germline CDR1 is MGHRA and CDR2 YSYEKL. The CDR3 sequence is CASSQEGGGSYGYTF. Written as DNA, the CDR3 is TGCGCCAGCAGCCAAGAAGGGGGGGGCTCCTATGGCTACACCTTC.

The chain uses TRBV15 and TRBJ1-4; the D is unclear. Germline V gene sequence: CDR1 LNHNV, CDR2 YYDKDF (reference sequence). The CDR3 has 14 amino acids. Trimming left V 6 bases short and J 2 bases short, with 10 bases between. The CDR3 spells CATSISFTNEKLFF. The DNA for the CDR3 is TGTGCCACCAGTATCAGTTTCACTAATGAAAAACTGTTTTTT.

This clone appeared once. This chain uses TRBV7-9 with TRBJ1-5; D may be TRBD1 (6 bases). The length of the CDR3 is 15 residues. The germline V and J ends were trimmed by 1 base and 6 bases, with 13 bases remaining between them. The germline V gene encodes CDR1 SEHNR and CDR2 FQNEAQ (reference sequence). The CDR3 sequence: CASSLDREFGQPQHF. CDR3 coding DNA: TGTGCCAGCAGCTTAGACAGGGAATTCGGTCAGCCCCAGCATTTT.

The chain is built from TRBV7-2 and TRBJ1-1; 10 bases align to TRBD1. J was trimmed by 5 bases and V by 5 bases; bases with no gene match: 8. The CDR3 has 15 residues. Germline CDR1 reads SGHTA; CDR2 reads FQGNSA. The chain's CDR3 is CASSPRQGARTEAFF. The DNA of the CDR3 is TGTGCCAGCAGCCCAAGACAGGGGGCTCGGACTGAAGCTTTCTTT.

The chain combines TRBV5-1 with TRBJ2-1, with 12 bases matching TRBD1. Germline lookup yields CDR1 SGHRS and CDR2 YFSETQ. The CDR3 sequence is 21 residues long. V was pared by 0 bases and J by 3 bases, with 16 bases of the junction left unmatched. CDR3 sequence: CASSLEGTGGAGGALYNEQFF. The CDR3 nucleotides are TGCGCCAGCAGCTTGGAGGGGACAGGGGGCGCAGGCGGGGCGCTCTACAATGAGCAGTTCTTC.

The rearrangement joins TRBV6-1 to TRBJ1-5, with D hard to call. This CDR3 is built from 16 residues. Germline CDR1 reads MNHNS; CDR2 reads SASEGT. The V end lost 2 bases, the J end lost 1 base, and 12 bases lay between the germline ends. The CDR3 coding sequence is TGTGCCAGCAGTGAAATCCGGCTAGTGAGCAATCAGCCCCAGCATTTT. Translating it yields CASSEIRLVSNQPQHF.

This clone was detected once. The rearrangement uses TRBV4-3 and TRBJ2-1; TRBD2 aligns across 10 bases. Germline trimming cut 0 bases from V and 8 bases from J; bases unmatched to any gene: 7. Germline values: CDR1 LGHNA, CDR2 YSLEER. The CDR3 length is 16 residues. The chain's CDR3 is CASSQEAGGPLDEQFF. The CDR3 coding sequence is TGCGCCAGCAGCCAAGAAGCGGGAGGGCCGTTAGATGAGCAGTTCTTC.

The chain employs TRBV12-5 and TRBJ2-1; no definite D call. The CDR3 is 12 residues long. Germline-derived CDR1 and CDR2 are LGHNT and FRNRAP. Trimming stripped 5 bases from V and 9 bases from J, with 11 bases between. The CDR3 nucleotides read TGTGCTAGTGGTCTCGCGTCGGGTGAGCAGTTCTTC. Protein: CASGLASGEQFF.